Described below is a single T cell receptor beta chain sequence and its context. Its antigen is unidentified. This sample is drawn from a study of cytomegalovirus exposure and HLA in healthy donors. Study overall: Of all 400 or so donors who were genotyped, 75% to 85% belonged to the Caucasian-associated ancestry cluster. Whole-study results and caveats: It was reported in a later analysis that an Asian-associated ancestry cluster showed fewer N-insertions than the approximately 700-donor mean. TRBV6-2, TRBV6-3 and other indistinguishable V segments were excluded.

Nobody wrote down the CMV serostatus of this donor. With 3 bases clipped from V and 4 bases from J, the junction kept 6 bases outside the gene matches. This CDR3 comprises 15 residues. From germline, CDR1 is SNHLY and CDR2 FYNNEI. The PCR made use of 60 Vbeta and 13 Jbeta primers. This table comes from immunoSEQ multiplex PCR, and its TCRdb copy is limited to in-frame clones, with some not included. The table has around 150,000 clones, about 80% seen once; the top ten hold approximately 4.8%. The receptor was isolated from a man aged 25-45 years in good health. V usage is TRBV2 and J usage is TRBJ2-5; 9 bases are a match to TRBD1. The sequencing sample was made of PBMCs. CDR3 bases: TGTGCCAGCAGTGAGGGACAGGGTGGCCGAGAGACCCAGTACTTC. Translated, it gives CASSEGQGGRETQYF.